These 10 T cell receptor beta chains were sequenced from one sample in a study of cytomegalovirus exposure and HLA in healthy donors. Primers included in the PCR were 60 Vbeta and 13 Jbeta primers. Profiled with immunoSEQ multiplex PCR; TCRdb holds only in-frame clones, not every one. In total, the table holds tens of thousands of clones. Input material: PBMCs. All receptors derive from a man aged 45 to 65 in good health and CMV-seronegative.

As DNA, the CDR3 is TGTGCCAGTAGTATTACAAATGAGCAGTTCTTC. Translation: CASSITNEQFF. The genes are TRBV19 and TRBJ2-1; D uncertain. CDR1 and CDR2 (germline): LNHDA, SQIVND (reference sequence). V lost 3 bases and J lost 7, with 4 bases in between. The CDR3 runs 11 residues.

The V gene is TRBV2, the J gene TRBJ2-7, with unresolved D. The CDR3 extends over 12 amino acids. The V gene lost 4 bases and the J gene lost 0 bases, with 4 bases spanning the gap. Germline V CDR1 and CDR2: SNHLY, FYNNEI. The CDR3 reads CASSASSYEQYF. The CDR3 nucleotides are TGTGCCAGCAGTGCTAGCTCCTACGAGCAGTACTTC.

The chain employs TRBV7-9 and TRBJ1-1; TRBD1 matches at 7 bases. The CDR3 loop spans 13 amino acids. Losses at the gene ends were 5 bases for V and 4 bases for J; bases not matched to a gene: 4. CDR1 SEHNR and CDR2 FQNEAQ come from the germline V gene (reference sequence). CDR3 in amino acids: CASSGTVSTEAFF. The DNA for the CDR3 is TGTGCCAGCAGCGGGACAGTGAGCACTGAAGCTTTCTTT.

The V call is TRBV7-2, the J call TRBJ1-2; 7 positions match TRBD1. V lost 1 base and J lost 5; bases outside the gene matches: 4. The CDR3 runs to 14 residues. Germline V gives CDR1 SGHTA, CDR2 FQGNSA. The DNA of the CDR3 is TGTGCCAGCAGCTTAGAACAGGGGATGTATGGCTACACCTTC. The encoded protein is CASSLEQGMYGYTF.

V gene TRBV6-1 combines with J gene TRBJ2-7; D perhaps matches TRBD2 (5 bases). Trimming removed 6 bases from V and 4 bases from J, with 16 bases in between. This CDR3 contains 14 residues. In germline, CDR1 is MNHNS, CDR2 SASEGT. The CDR3 here is CASRGTPSGYEQYF. Here the CDR3 DNA reads TGTGCCAGCAGGGGCACGCCGTCGGGATACGAGCAGTACTTC.

The genes are TRBV4-3 and TRBJ2-1, with D uncertain. The CDR3 is 13 amino acids. The V gene lost 0 bases and the J gene lost 9 bases, with 9 bases spanning the gap. Germline V lookup: CDR1 LGHNA, CDR2 YSLEER. This CDR3 reads CASSQDSGREQFF. CDR3 nucleotides: TGCGCCAGCAGCCAAGACTCGGGTCGTGAGCAGTTCTTC.

This sequence joins TRBV30 and TRBJ2-5; a weak D match, TRBD1 (6 bases). Looked up from germline, CDR1 is GTSNPN and CDR2 is SVGIG (reference sequence). This CDR3 contains 12 residues. With 4 bases removed from V and 9 bases from J, the gap between germline ends came to 15 bases. The CDR3 region is CAWTYSAGAQYF. In DNA form, the CDR3 reads TGTGCCTGGACGTACTCCGCAGGGGCCCAGTACTTC.

The rearrangement uses TRBV4-1 and TRBJ2-1; tentatively, D is TRBD1 (5 bases). V lost 4 bases and J 1 base, leaving 14 bases between the germline ends. CDR1 and CDR2 (germline): MGHRA, YSYEKL. This CDR3 spans 16 amino acids. The CDR3 DNA sequence: TGCGCCAGCAGCCCTTACAGGACAATTTCCTACAATGAGCAGTTCTTC. Translated: CASSPYRTISYNEQFF.

The V gene is TRBV6-5, the J gene TRBJ1-1; D not resolved. Germline V lookup: CDR1 MNHEY, CDR2 SVGAGI. The V and J ends lost 7 bases and 5 bases respectively, with 17 bases between them. The CDR3 spans 14 residues. The CDR3, as DNA: TGTGCCAGCAACCGAGACACCGATCGGACTGAAGCTTTCTTT. It specifies CASNRDTDRTEAFF.

V is TRBV27 and J is TRBJ1-6, with D perhaps matching TRBD1 (5 bases). Deletions cut 3 bases from V and 14 bases from J, with 20 bases between. Germline CDR1 MNHEY, CDR2 SMNVEV (reference sequence). The CDR3 extends over 15 amino acids. CDR3 bases: TGTGCCAGCAGTTTGTTGGAGGGGCGCCCCGAATCCCTCCACTTT. It translates to CASSLLEGRPESLHF.